The source of this T cell receptor (beta chain) is a study of cytomegalovirus exposure and HLA in healthy donors. PCR employed 60 Vbeta and 13 Jbeta primers. Here immunoSEQ multiplex PCR was the method, and the copy in TCRdb shows in-frame clones only, minus some. The sample lists 150,000 or so clones; roughly 82% were seen once. Germline CDR1 and CDR2: SEHNR and FQNEAQ (reference sequence). There are 15 residues in the CDR3. Concerning this clone itself: The junction departs from the called germline gene at one end, perhaps through a read error.

The sequenced sample consisted of PBMCs. The rearrangement links TRBV7-9 to TRBJ2-3; 7 nucleotides align to TRBD1. The TCR comes from a young woman in good health and CMV-seronegative. CDR3 residues: CSSSEQGWAEDTQYF. The CDR3, as DNA: TGTTCCAGCAGCGAACAGGGGTGGGCAGAAGATACGCAGTATTTT.